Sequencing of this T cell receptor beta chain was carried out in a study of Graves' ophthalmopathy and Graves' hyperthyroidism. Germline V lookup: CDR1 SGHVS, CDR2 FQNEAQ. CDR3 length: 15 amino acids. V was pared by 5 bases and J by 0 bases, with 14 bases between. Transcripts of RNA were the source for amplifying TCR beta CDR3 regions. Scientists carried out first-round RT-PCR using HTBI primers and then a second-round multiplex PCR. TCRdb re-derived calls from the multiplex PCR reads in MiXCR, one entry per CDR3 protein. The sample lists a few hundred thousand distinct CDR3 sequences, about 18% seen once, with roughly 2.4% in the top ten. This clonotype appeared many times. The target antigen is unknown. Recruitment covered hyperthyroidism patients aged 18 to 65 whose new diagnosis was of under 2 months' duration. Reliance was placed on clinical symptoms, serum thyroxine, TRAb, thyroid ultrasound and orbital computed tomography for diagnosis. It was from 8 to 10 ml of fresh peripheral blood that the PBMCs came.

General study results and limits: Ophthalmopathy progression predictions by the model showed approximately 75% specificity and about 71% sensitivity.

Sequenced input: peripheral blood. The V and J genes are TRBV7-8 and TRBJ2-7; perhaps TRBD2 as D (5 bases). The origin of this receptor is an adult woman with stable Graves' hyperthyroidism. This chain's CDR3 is CASSLRGEDSYEQYF. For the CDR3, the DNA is TGTGCCAGCAGCCTCCGGGGTGAGGACTCCTACGAGCAGTACTTC.